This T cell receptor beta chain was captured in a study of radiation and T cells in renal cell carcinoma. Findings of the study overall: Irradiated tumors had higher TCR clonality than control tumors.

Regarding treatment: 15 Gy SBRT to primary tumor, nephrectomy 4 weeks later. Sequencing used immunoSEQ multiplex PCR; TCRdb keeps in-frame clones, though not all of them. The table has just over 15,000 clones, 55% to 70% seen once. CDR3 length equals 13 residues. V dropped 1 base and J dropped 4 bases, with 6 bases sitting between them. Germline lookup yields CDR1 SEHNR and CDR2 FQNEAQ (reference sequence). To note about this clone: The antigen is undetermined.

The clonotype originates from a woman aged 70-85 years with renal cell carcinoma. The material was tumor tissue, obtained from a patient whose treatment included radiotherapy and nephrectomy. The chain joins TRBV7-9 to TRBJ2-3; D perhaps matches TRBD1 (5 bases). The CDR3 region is CASSLGGPDTQYF. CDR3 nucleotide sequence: TGTGCCAGCAGCTTAGGGGGCCCAGATACGCAGTATTTT.